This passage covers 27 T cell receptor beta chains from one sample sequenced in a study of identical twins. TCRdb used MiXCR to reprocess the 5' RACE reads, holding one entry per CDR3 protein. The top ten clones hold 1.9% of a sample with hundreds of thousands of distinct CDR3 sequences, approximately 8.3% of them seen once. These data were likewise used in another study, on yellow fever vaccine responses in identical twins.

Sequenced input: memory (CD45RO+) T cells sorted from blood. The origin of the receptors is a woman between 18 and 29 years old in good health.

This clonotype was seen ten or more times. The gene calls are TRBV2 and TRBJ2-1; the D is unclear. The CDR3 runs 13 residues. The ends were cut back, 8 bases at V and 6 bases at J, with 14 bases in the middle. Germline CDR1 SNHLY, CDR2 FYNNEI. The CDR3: CASAGTAANEQFF. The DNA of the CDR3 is TGTGCCAGCGCAGGAACCGCTGCCAATGAGCAGTTCTTC.

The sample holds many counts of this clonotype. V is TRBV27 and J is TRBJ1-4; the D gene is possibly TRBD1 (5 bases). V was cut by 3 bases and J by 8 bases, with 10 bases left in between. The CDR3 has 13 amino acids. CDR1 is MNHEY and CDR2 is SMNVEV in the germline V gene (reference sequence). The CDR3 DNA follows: TGTGCCAGCAGTTTGGGGCCATGGGAAAAACTGTTTTTT. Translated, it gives CASSLGPWEKLFF.

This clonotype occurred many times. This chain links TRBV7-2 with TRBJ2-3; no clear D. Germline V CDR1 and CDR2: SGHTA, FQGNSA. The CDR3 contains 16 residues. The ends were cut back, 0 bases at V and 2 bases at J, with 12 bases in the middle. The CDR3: CASSLAPATNTDTQYF. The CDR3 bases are TGTGCCAGCAGCTTAGCGCCCGCGACGAACACAGATACGCAGTATTTT.

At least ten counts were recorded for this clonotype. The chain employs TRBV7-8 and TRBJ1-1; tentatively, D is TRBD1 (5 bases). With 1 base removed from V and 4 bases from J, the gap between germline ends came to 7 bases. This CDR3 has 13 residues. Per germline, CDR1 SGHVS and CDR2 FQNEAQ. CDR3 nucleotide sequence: TGTGCCAGCAGCTTAGAGGGGTCCACTGAAGCTTTCTTT. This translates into CASSLEGSTEAFF.

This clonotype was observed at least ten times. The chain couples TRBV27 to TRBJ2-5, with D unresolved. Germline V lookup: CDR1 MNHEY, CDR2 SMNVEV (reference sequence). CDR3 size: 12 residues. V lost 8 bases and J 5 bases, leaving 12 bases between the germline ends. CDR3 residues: CASGVSRETQYF. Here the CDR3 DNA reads TGTGCCAGCGGGGTTTCTCGGGAGACCCAGTACTTC.

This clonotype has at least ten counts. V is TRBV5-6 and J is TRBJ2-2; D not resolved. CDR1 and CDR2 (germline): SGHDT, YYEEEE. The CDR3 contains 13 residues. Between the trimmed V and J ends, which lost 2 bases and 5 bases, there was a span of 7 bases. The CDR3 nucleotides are TGTGCCAGCAGCTTTTCTCGGACCGGGGAGCTGTTTTTT. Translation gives CASSFSRTGELFF.

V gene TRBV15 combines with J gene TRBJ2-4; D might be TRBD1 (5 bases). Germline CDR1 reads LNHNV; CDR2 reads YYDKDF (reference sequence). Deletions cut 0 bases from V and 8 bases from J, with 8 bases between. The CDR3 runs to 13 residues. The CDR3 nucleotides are TGTGCCACCAGCAGAGATATAGGGGACATTCAGTACTTC. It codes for CATSRDIGDIQYF.

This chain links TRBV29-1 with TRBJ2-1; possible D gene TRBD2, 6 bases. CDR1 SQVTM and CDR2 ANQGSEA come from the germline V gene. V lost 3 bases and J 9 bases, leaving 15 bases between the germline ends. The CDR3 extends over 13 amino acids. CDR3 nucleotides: TGCAGCGTTGATTTGGTGGCAGCGGGTGAGCAGTTCTTC. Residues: CSVDLVAAGEQFF.

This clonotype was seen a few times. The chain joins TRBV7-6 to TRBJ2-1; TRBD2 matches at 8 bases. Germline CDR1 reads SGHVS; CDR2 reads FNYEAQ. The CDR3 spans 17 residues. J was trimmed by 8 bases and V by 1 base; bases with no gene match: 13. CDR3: CASSLGDGRAWSYEQFF. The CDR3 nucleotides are TGTGCCAGCAGCTTAGGGGACGGGAGGGCGTGGTCTTATGAGCAGTTCTTC.

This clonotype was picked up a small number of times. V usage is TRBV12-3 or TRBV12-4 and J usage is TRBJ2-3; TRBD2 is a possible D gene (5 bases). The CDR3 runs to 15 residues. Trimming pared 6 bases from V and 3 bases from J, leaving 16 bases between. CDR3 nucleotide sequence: TGTGCCAGCAGCCCGAGAGCTAGCTTTACAGATACGCAGTATTTT. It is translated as CASSPRASFTDTQYF.

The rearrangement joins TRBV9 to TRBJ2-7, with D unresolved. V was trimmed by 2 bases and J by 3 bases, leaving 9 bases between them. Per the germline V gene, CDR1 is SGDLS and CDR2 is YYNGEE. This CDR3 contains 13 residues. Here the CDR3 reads CASSVGWGYEQYF. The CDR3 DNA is TGTGCCAGCAGCGTTGGTTGGGGCTACGAGCAGTACTTC.

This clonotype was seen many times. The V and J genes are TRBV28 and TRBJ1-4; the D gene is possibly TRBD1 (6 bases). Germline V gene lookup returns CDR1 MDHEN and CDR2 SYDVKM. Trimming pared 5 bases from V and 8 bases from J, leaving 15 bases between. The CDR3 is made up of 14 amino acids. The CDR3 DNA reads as TGTGCCAGCAGTCAACAGGGTAATCGGGAAAAACTGTTTTTT. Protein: CASSQQGNREKLFF.

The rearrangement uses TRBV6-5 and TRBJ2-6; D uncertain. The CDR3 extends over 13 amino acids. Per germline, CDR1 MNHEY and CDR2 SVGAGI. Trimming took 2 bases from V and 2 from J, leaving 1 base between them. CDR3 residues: CASSYAGANVLTF. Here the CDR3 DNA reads TGTGCCAGCAGTTACGCTGGGGCCAACGTCCTGACTTTC.

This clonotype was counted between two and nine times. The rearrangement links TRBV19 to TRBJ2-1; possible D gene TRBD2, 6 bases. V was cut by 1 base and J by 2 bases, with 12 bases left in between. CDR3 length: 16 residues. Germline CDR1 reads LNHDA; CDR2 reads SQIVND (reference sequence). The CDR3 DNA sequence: TGTGCCAGTAGTATAGGGGGCGGGATAACCTACAATGAGCAGTTCTTC. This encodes CASSIGGGITYNEQFF.

CDR3 in DNA: TGCAGTGCTTTCGGACAGGGCGGGGACCAAGAGACCCAGTACTTC. The encoded protein is CSAFGQGGDQETQYF. J is TRBJ2-5 and V is TRBV20-1, with 8 bases that match TRBD1. The CDR3 has 15 amino acids. Germline CDR1 is DFQATT and CDR2 is SNEGSKA (reference sequence). J gave up 0 bases and V 5 bases, and 8 bases lay outside the gene matches.

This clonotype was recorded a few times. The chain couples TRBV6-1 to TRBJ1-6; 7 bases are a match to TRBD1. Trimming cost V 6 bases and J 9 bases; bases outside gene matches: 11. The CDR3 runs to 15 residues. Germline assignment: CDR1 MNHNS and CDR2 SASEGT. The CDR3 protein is CASSPLRQGLSPLHF. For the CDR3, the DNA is TGTGCCAGCAGCCCCCTCCGACAGGGACTTTCACCCCTCCACTTT.

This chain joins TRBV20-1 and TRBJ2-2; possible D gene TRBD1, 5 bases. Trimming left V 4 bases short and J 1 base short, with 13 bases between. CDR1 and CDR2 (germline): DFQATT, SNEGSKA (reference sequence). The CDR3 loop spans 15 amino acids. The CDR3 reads CSATHRTGNTGELFF. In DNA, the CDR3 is TGCAGTGCTACCCACAGGACGGGGAACACCGGGGAGCTGTTTTTT.

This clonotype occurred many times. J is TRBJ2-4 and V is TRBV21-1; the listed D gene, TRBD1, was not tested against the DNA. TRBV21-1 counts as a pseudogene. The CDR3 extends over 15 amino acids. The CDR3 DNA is TGTGCCAGCAGCATATGTGCAGGGTCTAAAAACATTCAGTACTTC. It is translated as CASSICAGSKNIQYF.

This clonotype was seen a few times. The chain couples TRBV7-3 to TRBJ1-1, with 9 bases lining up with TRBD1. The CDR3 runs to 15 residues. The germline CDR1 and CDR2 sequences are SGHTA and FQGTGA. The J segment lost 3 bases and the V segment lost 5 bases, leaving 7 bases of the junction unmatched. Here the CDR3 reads CASSRGQGFDTEAFF. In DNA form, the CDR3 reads TGTGCCAGCAGCCGGGGACAGGGTTTCGACACTGAAGCTTTCTTT.

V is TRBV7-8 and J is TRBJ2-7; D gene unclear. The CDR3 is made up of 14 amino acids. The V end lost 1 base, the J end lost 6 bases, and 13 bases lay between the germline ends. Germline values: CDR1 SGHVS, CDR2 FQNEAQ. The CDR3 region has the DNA TGTGCCAGCAGCTTAGGGGCCCCCGCCCGCGAGCAGTACTTC. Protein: CASSLGAPAREQYF.

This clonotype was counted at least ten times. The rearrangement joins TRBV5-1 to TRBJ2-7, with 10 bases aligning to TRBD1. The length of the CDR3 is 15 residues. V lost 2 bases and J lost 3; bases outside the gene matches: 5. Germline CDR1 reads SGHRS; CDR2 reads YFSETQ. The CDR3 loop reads CASSLGDRGLYEQYF. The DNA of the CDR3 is TGCGCCAGCAGCTTAGGTGACAGGGGGCTCTACGAGCAGTACTTC.

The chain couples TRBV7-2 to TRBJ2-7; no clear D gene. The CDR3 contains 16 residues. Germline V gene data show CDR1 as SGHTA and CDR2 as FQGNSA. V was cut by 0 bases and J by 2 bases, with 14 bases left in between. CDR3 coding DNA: TGTGCCAGCAGCTTAGCGCGGCCCTCGGGTACCTACGAGCAGTACTTC. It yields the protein CASSLARPSGTYEQYF.

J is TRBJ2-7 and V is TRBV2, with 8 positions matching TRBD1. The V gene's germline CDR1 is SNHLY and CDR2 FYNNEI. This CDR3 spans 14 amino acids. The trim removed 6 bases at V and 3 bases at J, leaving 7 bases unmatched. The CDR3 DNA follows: TGTGCCAGCAGGGCAGGGGGCGCGAGCTACGAGCAGTACTTC. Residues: CASRAGGASYEQYF.

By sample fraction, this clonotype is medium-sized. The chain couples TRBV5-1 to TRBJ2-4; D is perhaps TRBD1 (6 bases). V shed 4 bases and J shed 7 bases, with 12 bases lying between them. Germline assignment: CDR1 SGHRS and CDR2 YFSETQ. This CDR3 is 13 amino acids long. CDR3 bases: TGCGCCAGCAGCCCCGGGCAGGGGAACATTCAGTACTTC. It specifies CASSPGQGNIQYF.

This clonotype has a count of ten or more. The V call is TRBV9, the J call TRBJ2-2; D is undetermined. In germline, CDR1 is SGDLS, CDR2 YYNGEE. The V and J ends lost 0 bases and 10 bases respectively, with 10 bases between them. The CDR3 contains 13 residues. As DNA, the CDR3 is TGTGCCAGCAGCGTAGGGCTCATCGAGGAGCTGTTTTTT. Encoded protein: CASSVGLIEELFF.

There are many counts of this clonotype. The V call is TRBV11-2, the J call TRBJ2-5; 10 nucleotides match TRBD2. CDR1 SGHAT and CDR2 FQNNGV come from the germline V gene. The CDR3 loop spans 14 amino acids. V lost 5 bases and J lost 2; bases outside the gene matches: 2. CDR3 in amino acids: CASSPSGGQETQYF. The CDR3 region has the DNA TGTGCCAGCAGCCCTAGCGGGGGTCAAGAGACCCAGTACTTC. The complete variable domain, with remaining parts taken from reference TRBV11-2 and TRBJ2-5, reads EAGVAQSPRYKIIEKRQSVAFWCNPISGHATLYWYQQILGQGPKLLIQFQNNGVVDDSQLPKDRFSAERLKGVDSTLKIQPAKLEDSAVYLCASSPSGGQETQYFGPGTRLLVL.

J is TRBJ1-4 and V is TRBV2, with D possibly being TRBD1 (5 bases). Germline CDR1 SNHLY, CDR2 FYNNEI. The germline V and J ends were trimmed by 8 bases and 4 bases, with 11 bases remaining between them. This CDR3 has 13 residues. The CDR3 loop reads CASEWGGNEKLFF. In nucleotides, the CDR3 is TGTGCCAGCGAATGGGGGGGTAATGAAAAACTGTTTTTT.